This T cell receptor (beta chain) is drawn from a study of human T cells and chemical hapten exposure (dated by TCRdb to the early 2020s). Regarding the complete study: For sensitization, 2% DPC in acetone was applied to a roughly 2 cm by roughly 2 cm area of upper inner arm skin. Weekly therapeutic DPC doses were additionally applied to the scalp of patients throughout the roughly 22-week study period. Patch tests used Finn chambers with 0.01% DPC on the upper back, scored after 6 days by International Contact Dermatitis Research Group standards. The mostly female patient cohort included alopecia areata with under or over 50% scalp involvement, alopecia totalis and alopecia universalis. Libraries were pooled for sequencing, and variation in per-sample TCR yields was attributed mainly to small differences in library volumes within the pool. This study followed changes in the peripheral blood TCR repertoire in vivo during primary and secondary sensitization of alopecia patients to the hapten diphenylcyclopropenone (DPC). Blood samples were taken from patients before sensitization (week 0) and then at 2, 6 and about 24 weeks after DPC sensitization. For TCR sequencing, blood came from 25 to 35 alopecia patients at anywhere from one to four time points (pre-sensitization, 2, 6 and 24 weeks).

The cysteine opens and the phenylalanine closes a CDR3 of 14 amino acids. CDR3 DNA is the only sequence kept; it has 42 bases, read in frame from the first base. Between the V and J ends, shortened by 4 bases and 1 base respectively, the junction contains 13 bases. The germline V gene gives CDR1 as SQVTM and CDR2 as ANQGSEA. The library was produced with RACE. The reads were generated on a NextSeq 500. During library preparation, unique molecular identifiers were attached to individual cDNA molecules so that TCRs could be counted in a quantitative, reproducible way. From each blood RNA sample, both TCR alpha and TCR beta chains were sequenced. Per the original workflow: A median of approximately 100,000 TCRs per sample was observed, with a range of about 23,224 to 700,000. V, J and CDR3 annotation of the TCR reads was performed with the Decombinator software suite. Every sample was subsampled to the same number of TCRs (28,000) for the PS versus PT1 abundance plots. Expanded TCRs were defined as absent before sensitization and observed at least eight times at the 2-week time point. Using fastp trimming at Q25 and MiXCR clonotype assembly, TCRdb reanalyzed the public sequencing data and kept in-frame beta chains. Identical CDR3 proteins give one entry, which carries the most common genes and DNA. These V and J calls are TCRdb output, not the study's own analysis. The sample records 110,000 to 150,000 distinct CDR3 sequences, about 12% of which are singletons. The ten largest clones take up under 1.5% of the sample.

About this clonotype itself: Its antigen remains unidentified. There are no base qualities to consult, and no much larger clone falls within one base.

Beyond this particular receptor, the publication reports: Compared with pre-sensitization or healthy control sets, expanded TCRs formed significantly more large CDR3 similarity clusters, which is consistent with antigen-driven responses. DPC sensitization did not change the number of TCRs with a frequency above 1 in 1000, and there was no evidence of changes in global repertoire structure. After repeated subsampling, changes were observed in the strength of the expansion versus patch-test correlation and in the threshold at which the correlation became significant. Because all patients had alopecia, a presumed autoimmune disease, the immune response of the patients might differ from that of healthy individuals. Patch test score correlated positively with the number of PT1 expanded TCRs, reaching significance at thresholds 8, 16 and 32 but not at 4.

Sample time point, as interpreted from the label and publication: patch test 2, 6 weeks after DPC sensitization. The sample's treatment or condition label is to be understood as: therapeutic diphenylcyclopropenone sensitization with weekly scalp DPC. At every patch-test visit, the blood draw took place before the patch test was put on. To be eligible, patients had to be aged 18 to 70, diagnosed with alopecia and judged suitable for DPC therapy, while pregnant patients were excluded. Unfractionated whole blood was collected in Tempus Blood RNA tubes, and total RNA was extracted from that blood. The V and J segments used are TRBV29-1 and TRBJ1-1, with an unclear D gene assignment. Here the sequenced sample was whole blood, taken in connection with sensitization to the hapten diphenylcyclopropenone (DPC). The clonotype comes from a woman between 50 and 59 years old with alopecia areata. Some clones in this sample may be carry-over from other donors' samples. The encoded CDR3 is CSVVGLAGNTEAFF. The DNA is TGCAGCGTTGTAGGACTGGCAGGGAACACTGAAGCTTTCTTT.